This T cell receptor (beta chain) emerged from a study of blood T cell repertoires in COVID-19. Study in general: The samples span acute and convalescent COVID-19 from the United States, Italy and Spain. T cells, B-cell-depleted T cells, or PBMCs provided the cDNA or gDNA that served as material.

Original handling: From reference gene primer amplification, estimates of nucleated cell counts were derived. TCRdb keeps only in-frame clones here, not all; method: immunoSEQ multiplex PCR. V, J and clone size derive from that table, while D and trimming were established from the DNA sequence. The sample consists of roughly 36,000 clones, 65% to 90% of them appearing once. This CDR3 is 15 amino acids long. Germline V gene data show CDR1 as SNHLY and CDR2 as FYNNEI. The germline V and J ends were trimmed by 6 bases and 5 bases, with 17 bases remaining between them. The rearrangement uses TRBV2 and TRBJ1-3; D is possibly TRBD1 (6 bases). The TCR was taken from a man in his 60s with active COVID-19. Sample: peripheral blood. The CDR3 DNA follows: TGTGCCAGCAGACCCCGACAGGCCCTTCGAAACACCATATATTTT. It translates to CASRPRQALRNTIYF. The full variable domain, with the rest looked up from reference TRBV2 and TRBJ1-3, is EPEVTQTPSHQVTQMGQEVILRCVPISNHLYFYWYRQILGQKVEFLVSFYNNEISEKSEIFDDQFSVERPDGSNFTLKIRSTKLEDSAMYFCASRPRQALRNTIYFGEGSWLTVV.